The TCR beta chain under discussion was sequenced for a study of blood T cell repertoires in COVID-19. Some clones are missing from TCRdb's copy, which holds only in-frame ones; the method was immunoSEQ multiplex PCR. The table has some 180,000 clones, approximately 80% seen once. V lost 0 bases and J 4 bases, leaving 12 bases between the germline ends. Germline lookup yields CDR1 LGHDT and CDR2 YNNKEL (reference sequence). This CDR3 comprises 15 residues. The chain carries TRBV3-1 (or the pseudogene TRBV3-2) and TRBJ2-5, with D perhaps TRBD2 (5 bases). The sequencing sample was made of peripheral blood. This clonotype was sampled from a woman between 45 and 65 years old with active or convalescent COVID-19. Written as DNA, the CDR3 is TGTGCCAGCAGCCAAGATTCTCGGGGAGTAGAGACCCAGTACTTC. The encoded protein is CASSQDSRGVETQYF.